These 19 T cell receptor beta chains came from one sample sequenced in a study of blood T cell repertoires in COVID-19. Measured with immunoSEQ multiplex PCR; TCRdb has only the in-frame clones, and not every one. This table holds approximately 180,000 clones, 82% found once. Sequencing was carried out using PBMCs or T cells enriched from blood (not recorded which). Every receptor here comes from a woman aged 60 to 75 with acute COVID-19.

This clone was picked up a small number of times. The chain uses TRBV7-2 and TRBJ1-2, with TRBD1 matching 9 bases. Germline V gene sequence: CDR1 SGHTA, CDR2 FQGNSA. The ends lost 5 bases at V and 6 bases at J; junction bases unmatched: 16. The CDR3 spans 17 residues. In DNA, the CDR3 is TGTGCCAGCAGCACTATTGGGGACAGGGCCCTAATTAATGGCTACACCTTC. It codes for CASSTIGDRALINGYTF.

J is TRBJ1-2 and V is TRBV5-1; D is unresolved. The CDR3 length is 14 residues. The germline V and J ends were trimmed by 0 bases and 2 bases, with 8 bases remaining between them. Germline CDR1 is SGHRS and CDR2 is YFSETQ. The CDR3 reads CASSLDIRNYGYTF. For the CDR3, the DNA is TGCGCCAGCAGCTTGGACATACGAAACTATGGCTACACCTTC.

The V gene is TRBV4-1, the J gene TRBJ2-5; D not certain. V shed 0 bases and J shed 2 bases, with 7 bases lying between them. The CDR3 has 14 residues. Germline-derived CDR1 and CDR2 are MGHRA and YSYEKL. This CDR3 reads CASSQDGRQETQYF. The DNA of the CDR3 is TGCGCCAGCAGCCAAGATGGTCGGCAAGAGACCCAGTACTTC.

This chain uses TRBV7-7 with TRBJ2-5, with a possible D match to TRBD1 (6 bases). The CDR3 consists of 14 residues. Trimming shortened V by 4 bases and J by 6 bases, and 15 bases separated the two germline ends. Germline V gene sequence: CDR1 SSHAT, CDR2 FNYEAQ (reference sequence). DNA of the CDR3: TGTGCCAGCAGCTCCACAGGGACGGTAAAGACCCAGTACTTC. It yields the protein CASSSTGTVKTQYF.

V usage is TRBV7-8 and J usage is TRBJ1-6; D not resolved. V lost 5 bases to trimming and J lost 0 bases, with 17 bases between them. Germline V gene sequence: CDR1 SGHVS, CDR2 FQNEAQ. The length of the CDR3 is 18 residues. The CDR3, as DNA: TGTGCCAGCAGCGCCGTTTGGCATTTCAGCTCCTATAATTCACCCCTCCACTTT. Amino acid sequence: CASSAVWHFSSYNSPLHF.

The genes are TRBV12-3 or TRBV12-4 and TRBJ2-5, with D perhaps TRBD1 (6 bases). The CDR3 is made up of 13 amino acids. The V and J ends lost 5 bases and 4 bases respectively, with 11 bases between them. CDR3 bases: TGTGCCAGCAGTACGGGACACCGAGAGACCCAGTACTTC. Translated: CASSTGHRETQYF.

DNA for the CDR3: TGTGCCAGCAGCTTACAGGGGGGATTAAGCAATCAGCCCCAGCATTTT. Translating it yields CASSLQGGLSNQPQHF. The rearrangement links TRBV7-9 to TRBJ1-5; TRBD1 matches at 7 bases. This CDR3 contains 16 residues. Germline trimming cut 2 bases from V and 1 base from J; bases unmatched to any gene: 5. Germline CDR1 SEHNR, CDR2 FQNEAQ (reference sequence).

The CDR3 is CASSLYSGQTKTF. The CDR3 bases are TGCGCCAGCAGCCTGTATTCTGGGCAGACCAAAACCTTC. The chain couples TRBV4-3 to TRBJ1-2; no clear D gene. This CDR3 comprises 13 residues. V lost 4 bases and J 14 bases, leaving 20 bases between the germline ends. Per germline, CDR1 LGHNA and CDR2 YSLEER.

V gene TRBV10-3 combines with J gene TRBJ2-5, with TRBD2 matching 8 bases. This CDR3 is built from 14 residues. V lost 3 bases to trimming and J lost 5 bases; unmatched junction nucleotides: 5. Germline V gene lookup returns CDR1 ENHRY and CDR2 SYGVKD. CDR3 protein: CAISDAGGPETQYF. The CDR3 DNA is TGTGCCATCAGTGATGCGGGAGGACCGGAGACCCAGTACTTC.

The CDR3 bases are TGTGCCAGCAGTTTAACCAGGCTACGCTACGAGCAGTACTTC. Translated, it gives CASSLTRLRYEQYF. V and J are TRBV6-5 and TRBJ2-7; D is ambiguous. V shed 4 bases and J shed 3 bases, with 13 bases lying between them. CDR1 MNHEY and CDR2 SVGAGI come from the germline V gene. The CDR3 has 14 amino acids.

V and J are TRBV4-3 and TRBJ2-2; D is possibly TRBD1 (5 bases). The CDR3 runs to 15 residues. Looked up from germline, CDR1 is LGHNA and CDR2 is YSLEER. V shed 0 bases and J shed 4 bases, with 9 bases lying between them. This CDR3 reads CASSQEGVGTGELFF. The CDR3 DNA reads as TGCGCCAGCAGCCAAGAAGGGGTAGGCACCGGGGAGCTGTTTTTT.

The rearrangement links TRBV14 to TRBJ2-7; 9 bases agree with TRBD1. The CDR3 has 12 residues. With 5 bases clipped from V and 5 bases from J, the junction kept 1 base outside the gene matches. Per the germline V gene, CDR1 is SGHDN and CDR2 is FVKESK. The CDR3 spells CASSWDRDEQYF. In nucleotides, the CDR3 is TGTGCCAGCAGCTGGGACAGGGACGAGCAGTACTTC. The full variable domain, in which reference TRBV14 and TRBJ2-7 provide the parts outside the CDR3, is EAGVTQFPSHSVIEKGQTVTLRCDPISGHDNLYWYRRVMGKEIKFLLHFVKESKQDESGMPNNRFLAERTGGTYSTLKVQPAELEDSGVYFCASSWDRDEQYFGPGTRLTVT.

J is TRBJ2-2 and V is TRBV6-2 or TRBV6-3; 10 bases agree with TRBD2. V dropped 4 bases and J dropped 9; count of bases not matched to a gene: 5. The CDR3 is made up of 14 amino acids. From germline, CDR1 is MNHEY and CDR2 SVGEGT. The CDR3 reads CASSSGLAARELFF. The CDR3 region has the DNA TGTGCCAGCAGTTCCGGACTAGCGGCGCGGGAGCTGTTTTTT.

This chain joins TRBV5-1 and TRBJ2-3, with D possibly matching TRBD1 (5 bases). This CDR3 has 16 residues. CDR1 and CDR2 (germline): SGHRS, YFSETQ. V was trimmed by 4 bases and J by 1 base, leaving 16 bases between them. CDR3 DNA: TGCGCCAGCAGCCTAGGGGAAGGGGAAGGCACAGATACGCAGTATTTT. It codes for CASSLGEGEGTDTQYF.

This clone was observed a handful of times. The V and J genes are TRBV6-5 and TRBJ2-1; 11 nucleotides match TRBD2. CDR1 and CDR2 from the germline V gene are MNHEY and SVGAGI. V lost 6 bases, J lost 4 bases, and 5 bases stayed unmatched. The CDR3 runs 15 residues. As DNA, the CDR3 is TGTGCCAGCAGCCCCCTAGCGGGAGGATACAATGAGCAGTTCTTC. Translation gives CASSPLAGGYNEQFF.

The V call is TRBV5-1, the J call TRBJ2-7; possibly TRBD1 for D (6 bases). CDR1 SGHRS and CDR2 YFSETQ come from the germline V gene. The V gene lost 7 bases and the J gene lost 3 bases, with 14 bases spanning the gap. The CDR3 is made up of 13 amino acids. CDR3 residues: CASYRAGDYEQYF. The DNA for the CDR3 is TGCGCCAGCTACAGGGCCGGGGACTACGAGCAGTACTTC.

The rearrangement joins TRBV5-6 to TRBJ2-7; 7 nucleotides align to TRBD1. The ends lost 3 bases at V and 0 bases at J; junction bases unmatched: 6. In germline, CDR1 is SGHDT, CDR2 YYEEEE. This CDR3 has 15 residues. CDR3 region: CASSWDSRHSYEQYF. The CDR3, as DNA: TGTGCCAGCAGCTGGGACAGCCGTCACTCCTACGAGCAGTACTTC. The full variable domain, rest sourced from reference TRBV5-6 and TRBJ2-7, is DAGVTQSPTHLIKTRGQQVTLRCSPKSGHDTVSWYQQALGQGPQFIFQYYEEEERQRGNFPDRFSGHQFPNYSSELNVNALLLGDSALYLCASSWDSRHSYEQYFGPGTRLTVT.

The CDR3 bases are TGTGCCAGCAGTCGGCCCGGGACAGAGAACACCGGGGAGCTGTTTTTT. Its protein product is CASSRPGTENTGELFF. This chain connects TRBV5-4 to TRBJ2-2; 7 nucleotides line up with TRBD1. The CDR3 totals 16 residues. CDR1 is SGHNT and CDR2 is YYREEE in the germline V gene (reference sequence). The trim removed 5 bases at V and 1 base at J, leaving 8 bases unmatched.

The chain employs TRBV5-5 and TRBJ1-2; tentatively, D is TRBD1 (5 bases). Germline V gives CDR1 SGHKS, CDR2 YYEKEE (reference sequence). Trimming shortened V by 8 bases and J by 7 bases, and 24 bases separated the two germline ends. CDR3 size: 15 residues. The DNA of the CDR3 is TGTGCCAGTAGAAATGGTAGGGGCGACGTGGCTGGCTACACCTTC. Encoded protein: CASRNGRGDVAGYTF.